This TCR beta chain was obtained from a study of T cells after posttransplantation cyclophosphamide. The V gene end was trimmed by 3 bases and the J gene end by 0 bases; junction bases not matched to a gene: 11. CDR1 is MDHEN, CDR2 SYDVKM, per germline. This CDR3 is built from 18 residues. Broader study findings: TRB clonality was highly associated with recipient CMV seropositivity and reactivation. Blood and skin or GI T cell repertoires showed limited TRB overlap. Later post-transplant blood repertoires were often dominated by donor CD8+ memory clones.

Only in-frame clones appear in the TCRdb table, and some are missing; sequencing was by immunoSEQ multiplex PCR. This sample carries some 53,000 clones, roughly 86% of them seen once, and the ten largest clones take 2.8%. A word on this clone: Its antigen is undetermined.

The specimen was PBMCs. This rearrangement joins TRBV28 to TRBJ2-7, with 10 bases identical to TRBD2. This receptor was identified in a man aged 25-40 years with a blood cancer, CMV-positive, and with a related stem cell donor. Here the CDR3 reads CASSFKLALAGFSYEQYF. The CDR3 DNA sequence: TGTGCCAGCAGTTTTAAGTTGGCACTAGCGGGGTTCTCCTACGAGCAGTACTTC.